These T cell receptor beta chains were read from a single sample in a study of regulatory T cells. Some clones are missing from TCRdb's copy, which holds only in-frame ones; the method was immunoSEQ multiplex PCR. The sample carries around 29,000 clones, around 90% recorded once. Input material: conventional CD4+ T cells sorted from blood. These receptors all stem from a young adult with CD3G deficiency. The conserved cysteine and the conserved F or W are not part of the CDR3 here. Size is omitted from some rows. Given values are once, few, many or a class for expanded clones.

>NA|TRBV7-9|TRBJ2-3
ASGNSGSPGADTQY
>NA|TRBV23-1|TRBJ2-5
ASSSGRQGQETQY
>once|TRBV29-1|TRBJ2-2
SVDNPGPNLTGELF
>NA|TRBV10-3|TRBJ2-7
AISALGYEQY
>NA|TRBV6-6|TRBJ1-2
ASSPNPYGYT
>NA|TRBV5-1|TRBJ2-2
ASSLRSTGGSTGELF
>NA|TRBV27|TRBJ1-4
ASSFRRTDVFEKLF
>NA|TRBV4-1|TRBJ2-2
ASSPRQGSTGELF
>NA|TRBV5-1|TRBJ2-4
ASSPTPGGFGKNIQY
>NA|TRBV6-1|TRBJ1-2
ASRRVDYGYT
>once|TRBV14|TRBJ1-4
ASSQEVAPPGEKLF
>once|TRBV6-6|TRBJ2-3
ASKMGSPGGADTQY
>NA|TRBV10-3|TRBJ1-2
AISEGQGGYGYT
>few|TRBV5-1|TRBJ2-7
ASSSGGAQNEQY
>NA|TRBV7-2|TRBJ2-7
ASSLGRGGRNEQY
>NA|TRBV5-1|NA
ASSLRTGSYEQY
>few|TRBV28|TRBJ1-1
ASSLVDRTEAF
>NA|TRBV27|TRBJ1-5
ARLLLDRRRNQPQH
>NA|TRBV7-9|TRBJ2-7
ASSFDLDEQY
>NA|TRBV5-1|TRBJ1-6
ASSLGREDSPLH
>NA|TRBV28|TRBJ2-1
ASSGGWREGHNEQF
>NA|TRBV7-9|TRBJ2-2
ASSPQGAGELF
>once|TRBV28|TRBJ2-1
ASSSPLDRGKNEQF
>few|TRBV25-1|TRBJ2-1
ASSQNGGSNEQF
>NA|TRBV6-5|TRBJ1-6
AIRQGWNSPLH
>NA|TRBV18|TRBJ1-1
ASSPLTGGNTEAF
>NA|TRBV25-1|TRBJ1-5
ASSALGDGSNQPQH
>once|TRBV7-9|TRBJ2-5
ASSLALGGQETQY
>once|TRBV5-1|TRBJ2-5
ASSLVPAGFQETQY
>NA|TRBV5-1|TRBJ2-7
ASSLVSGGGDEQY
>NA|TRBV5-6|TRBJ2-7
ASSAASSSYEQY
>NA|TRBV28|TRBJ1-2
ASSSTGGSYGYT
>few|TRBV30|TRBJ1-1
AWSVPRGNTEAF
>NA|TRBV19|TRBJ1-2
ATREGNYGYT
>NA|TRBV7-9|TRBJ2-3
ASSLWAGTPTDTQY
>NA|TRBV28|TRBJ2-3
ASKGGQPTDTQY
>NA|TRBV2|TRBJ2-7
ASIRQGVGDEQY
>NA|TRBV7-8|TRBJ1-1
ASSYRSGTEAF
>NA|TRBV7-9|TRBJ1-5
ASSSGTGKNSNQPQH
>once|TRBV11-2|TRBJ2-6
ASSLDSHPGANVLT
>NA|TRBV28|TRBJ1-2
ASRLTGLDGYT